This TCR beta chain was captured in a study of shared clonotypes between healthy human individuals. Study outcomes and limitations: What naive subsets generally showed was a larger estimated richness than memory subsets showed. Clonotypes shared by all four sorted-subset donors had higher generation probabilities than non-shared clonotypes.

Regarding this clone: As yet, its antigen is unknown.

The authors ran the assay at deep level. Generated by immunoSEQ multiplex PCR, the TCRdb table keeps only in-frame clones and is missing some. The data show approximately 1.5 million clones, approximately 98.5% seen once. From germline, CDR1 is SGHAT and CDR2 FQNNGV. The V gene lost 3 bases and the J gene lost 13 bases, with 2 bases spanning the gap. CDR3 length: 8 amino acids. The donors were all Caucasian adults (living in Nashville, Tennessee). The clonotype was recovered from a man in his thirties or forties in good health. What was sequenced was naive CD4+ T cells sorted from blood. Subset in this sample: CD45RA+ positively selected. This sequence joins TRBV11-2 and TRBJ2-3; D not certain. DNA for the CDR3: TGTGCCAGCAGCTTTGAGTATTTT. Translating it yields CASSFEYF.